This record looks at one T cell receptor (beta chain) sequence and its context. The clone's antigen remains unknown. Within one base of it there is no much larger clone, and no base qualities were kept. Sequencing relied on an Illumina NovaSeq 6000. Synthesis of TCR cDNA relied on 5'RACE template switching, a step that introduced a universal primer site along with unique molecular identifiers. Priming for cDNA synthesis came from both the TCR alpha and TCR beta constant segments. Library amplification used two PCR steps, and the second PCR step added sample barcodes and sequencing adapters. Libraries were sequenced on Illumina HiSeq 2500 (2x100 bp) or NovaSeq (2x150 bp). As for the authors' bioinformatics: MIGEC handled demultiplexing of reads and collapsing into UMI consensus sequences, while MiXCR performed V(D)J alignment. Using edgeR on replicate PBMC samples, clonotypes were called vaccine-responding if FDR was below 0.01 and the log2 fold change was above 5 up to day 15. Each bulk clonotype received a CD4 or CD8 identity based on whether the sequenced CD4 or CD8 repertoire contained that clonotype at higher abundance. The public reads were reprocessed in TCRdb via fastp at Q25 and MiXCR, keeping in-frame beta chains. Each entry merges the rows of one CDR3 protein and shows their most common DNA and genes. The V and J calls come from TCRdb's annotation, not from the publication. In this sample the table shows 300,000 to 400,000 distinct CDR3 sequences, around 3.9% of which occur a single time. 24% of the sample is in the top ten clones.

Spanning cysteine to phenylalanine, the CDR3 consists of 15 amino acids. Of all the DNA, just the CDR3 is kept, 45 bases in frame from base 1. V is pared back by 1 base and J by 8 bases, with 15 bases lying between the germline termini. CDR1 and CDR2, looked up from the germline V gene, are SGHRS and YFSETQ. The intended sense of this specimen's treatment or condition label: live attenuated yellow fever vaccine strain. At each blood-draw timepoint, two biological replicates of bulk PBMCs were collected. A standard Ficoll-Paque protocol was used to isolate PBMCs from peripheral blood. TriZol was used to extract RNA from bulk PBMCs, CD4 and CD8 fractions, and dextramer-positive and dextramer-negative fractions. The data were obtained in a study of T cells after yellow fever vaccination (dated by TCRdb to the late 2010s). Concerning the study at large: The SMART-Seq v4 Ultra Low Input RNA kit was used to prepare libraries from fractions with low cell numbers. Two healthy male donors, one aged 18 to 30 and one aged 30 to 40 years, made up the cohort. To track T-cell clones before and after primary and booster YFV17D yellow fever vaccination, bulk TCR alpha and beta repertoires were sequenced longitudinally. Blood was drawn at multiple timepoints before and after primary and secondary immunization, with bulk PBMC replicates and cell subsets isolated. Points the paper makes about the study in general: Computational filtering was required because FACS-sorted repertoires could contain abundant contaminating clonotypes from the bulk population. Compared with the primary T-cell response, the secondary T-cell response was weaker but faster, peaking on day 5 rather than day 15. Most clones expanded after primary vaccination were re-detected after the booster (just under 97% of CD4 and around 88% of CD8), suggesting broad memory maintenance. A small fraction of clonotypes appeared in both the CD4 and CD8 compartments, likely as a result of convergent recombination. Because only two donors were included in the study, the extent to which the findings can be generalized is limited.

Recombination linked TRBV5-1 to TRBJ1-4; TRBD1 is a possible D gene, resting on 5 matching bases. The sample consisted of PBMCs, taken 5 days after the yellow fever booster vaccination. The sequence came from a man aged 18 to 29 who received the YFV17D yellow fever vaccine. The DNA reads TGCGCCAGCAGCTTGTCGCCAGGGTCGACGGAAAAACTGTTTTTT. This encodes CASSLSPGSTEKLFF.